The 19 T cell receptor beta chains given below trace back to one sample, sequenced in a study of blood T cell repertoires in COVID-19. TCRdb keeps only in-frame clones here, not all; method: immunoSEQ multiplex PCR. The sample lists around 230,000 clones; approximately 78% were seen once. The specimen was peripheral blood. These receptors all come from a woman aged 55-69 years with active or convalescent COVID-19.

The rearrangement links TRBV6-6 to TRBJ1-2; possible D gene TRBD1, 5 bases. With 10 bases removed from V and 4 bases from J, the gap between germline ends came to 16 bases. CDR3 length: 13 residues. Per germline, CDR1 MNHNY and CDR2 SVGAGI (reference sequence). CDR3 amino acids: CATQTELSYGYTF. CDR3 sequence (DNA): TGTGCCACCCAGACAGAATTATCCTATGGCTACACCTTC.

Of note for this clone: The same CDR3 also results from other DNA sequences found in this sample. V usage is TRBV3-1 (or the pseudogene TRBV3-2) and J usage is TRBJ1-2, with D hard to call. V lost 0 bases and J 4 bases, leaving 9 bases between the germline ends. CDR3 size: 14 residues. Germline V CDR1 and CDR2: LGHDT, YNNKEL (reference sequence). The CDR3 loop reads CASSQDRGPYGYTF. In nucleotides, the CDR3 is TGTGCCAGCAGCCAAGATCGGGGTCCCTATGGCTACACCTTC.

The chain employs TRBV7-9 and TRBJ1-5, with TRBD1 as a possible D gene (5 bases). This CDR3 contains 12 residues. From germline, CDR1 is SEHNR and CDR2 FQNEAQ (reference sequence). With 6 bases removed from V and 6 bases from J, the gap between germline ends came to 9 bases. CDR3 DNA sequence: TGTGCCAGCAGTTCGGGGGGTCAGCCCCAGCATTTT. This encodes CASSSGGQPQHF. The full variable domain, in which reference TRBV7-9 and TRBJ1-5 provide the parts outside the CDR3, is DTGVSQNPRHKITKRGQNVTFRCDPISEHNRLYWYRQTLGQGPEFLTYFQNEAQLEKSRLLSDRFSAERPKGSFSTLEIQRTEQGDSAMYLCASSSGGQPQHFGDGTRLSIL.

This chain joins TRBV5-4 and TRBJ2-5, with D hard to call. CDR1 is SGHNT and CDR2 is YYREEE in the germline V gene (reference sequence). The CDR3 consists of 13 residues. The V and J ends lost 2 bases and 3 bases respectively, with 8 bases between them. CDR3 bases: TGTGCCAGCAGCTTTTCCCCAAAAGAGACCCAGTACTTC. Protein: CASSFSPKETQYF.

The chain carries TRBV12-2 and TRBJ1-2. TRBV12-2 is marked as a pseudogene. This CDR3 contains 14 residues. The CDR3 nucleotides read TGTGCAAGTCGCTCCCCTAACCAACCGAAAGGCTACACCTTC. Protein product: CASRSPNQPKGYTF.

This clone was seen only once. The CDR3 region has the DNA TGTGCCAGCAGACAGAACTCTGGAAACACCATATATTTT. Translating gives CASRQNSGNTIYF. The V call is TRBV19, the J call TRBJ1-3; TRBD1 is a possible D gene (5 bases). The CDR3 has 13 amino acids. Trimming took off 9 bases at V and 0 bases at J, with 9 bases between the two ends. The V gene's germline CDR1 is LNHDA and CDR2 SQIVND (reference sequence). The full variable domain, its missing parts supplied by reference TRBV19 and TRBJ1-3, is DGGITQSPKYLFRKEGQNVTLSCEQNLNHDAMYWYRQDPGQGLRLIYYSQIVNDFQKGDIAEGYSVSREKKESFPLTVTSAQKNPTAFYLCASRQNSGNTIYFGEGSWLTVV.

The table lists this clone with a count of one. The chain employs TRBV30 and TRBJ1-5, with D unclear. This CDR3 comprises 14 residues. V lost 1 base to trimming and J lost 5 bases, with 12 bases between them. CDR1 is GTSNPN, CDR2 SVGIG, per germline (reference sequence). The CDR3 DNA sequence: TGTGCCTGGAGTGCCGGAGCGACGGATCAGCCCCAGCATTTT. Translating it yields CAWSAGATDQPQHF.

The CDR3 nucleotides read TGTGCCAGCAGCTCCGGGAGATTGAGCGAGCAGTACTTC. This sequence encodes CASSSGRLSEQYF. The chain recombines TRBV7-9 with TRBJ2-7, with D possibly matching TRBD2 (6 bases). Trimming removed 4 bases at V and 6 bases at J, with 13 bases between. This CDR3 has 13 residues. Germline values: CDR1 SEHNR, CDR2 FQNEAQ (reference sequence).

The rearrangement joins TRBV18 to TRBJ2-1, with 11 bases lining up with TRBD2. The CDR3 covers 15 residues. V trimming: 6 bases; J trimming: 6 bases; junction bases outside the gene matches: 7. From germline, CDR1 is KGHSH and CDR2 LQKENI. The CDR3 DNA reads TGTGCCAGCTCGCGAACTAGCGGGGGAGCCAATGAGCAGTTCTTC. Residues: CASSRTSGGANEQFF.

This clone was detected a few times. The gene calls are TRBV7-6 and TRBJ2-1, with TRBD2 matching 8 bases. Trimming took 1 base from V and 7 from J; bases not matched to a gene: 9. The CDR3 covers 16 residues. CDR1 is SGHVS and CDR2 is FNYEAQ in the germline V gene. In DNA form, the CDR3 reads TGTGCCAGCAGCTTAGGTCGGAGCGGGGGCCAGAATGAGCAGTTCTTC. Amino acids: CASSLGRSGGQNEQFF.

The chain joins TRBV27 to TRBJ1-6; no definite D call. Per the germline V gene, CDR1 is MNHEY and CDR2 is SMNVEV (reference sequence). The CDR3 contains 14 residues. Between the trimmed V and J ends, which lost 3 bases and 8 bases, there was a span of 11 bases. CDR3 in DNA: TGTGCCAGCAGTTTCTGGCCAGGCGATTCACCCCTCCACTTT. It codes for CASSFWPGDSPLHF.

The CDR3, as DNA: TGCGCCAGCAGCCAAGACAGGGTGGGTAACTATGGCTACACCTTC. Protein: CASSQDRVGNYGYTF. The rearrangement uses TRBV4-1 and TRBJ1-2; D may be TRBD1 (5 bases). The V and J ends lost 0 bases and 1 base respectively, with 9 bases between them. Germline V gene sequence: CDR1 MGHRA, CDR2 YSYEKL. The CDR3 totals 15 residues.

Here the CDR3 reads CASKLVGEGELFF. The CDR3 DNA follows: TGTGCCAGCAAACTAGTGGGAGAGGGGGAGCTGTTTTTT. This chain connects TRBV6-4 to TRBJ2-2, with a tentative D call TRBD2 (5 bases). V was cut by 7 bases and J by 8 bases, with 14 bases left in between. The V gene's germline CDR1 is MRHNA and CDR2 SNTAGT. The CDR3 consists of 13 residues.

The chain links TRBV4-3 to TRBJ2-1; no clear D. The CDR3 is made up of 18 amino acids. Germline V lookup: CDR1 LGHNA, CDR2 YSLEER. V was cut by 0 bases and J by 0 bases, with 15 bases left in between. The CDR3 nucleotides read TGCGCCAGCAGCCAAGATTCCGGTAGCTCGAGCTCCTACAATGAGCAGTTCTTC. Translated: CASSQDSGSSSSYNEQFF.

The genes are TRBV7-4 and TRBJ2-3; TRBD2 aligns across 10 bases. The CDR3 has 19 residues. The V gene's germline CDR1 is SGHVT and CDR2 SQSDAQ. The V gene end was trimmed by 3 bases and the J gene end by 2 bases; junction bases not matched to a gene: 14. CDR3 DNA sequence: TGTGCCAGCAGCTTTCCCAAGCGGGGGGGCCTTGGAAACACAGATACGCAGTATTTT. It translates to CASSFPKRGGLGNTDTQYF.

The rearrangement joins TRBV29-1 to TRBJ1-2; D might be TRBD1 (6 bases). Germline V gene sequence: CDR1 SQVTM, CDR2 ANQGSEA. The CDR3 is 11 residues long. V was clipped by 8 bases and J by 3 bases, with 10 bases between them. CDR3 in amino acids: CSLGADYGYTF. The CDR3 coding sequence is TGCAGCTTGGGGGCAGACTATGGCTACACCTTC.

The V gene is TRBV7-9, the J gene TRBJ2-2; possibly TRBD1 for D (5 bases). CDR1 and CDR2 (germline): SEHNR, FQNEAQ (reference sequence). This CDR3 is built from 16 residues. V lost 2 bases to trimming and J lost 1 base, with 11 bases between them. The CDR3 DNA reads TGTGCCAGCAGCTTACAGGGAAGACGGAACACCGGGGAGCTGTTTTTT. This encodes CASSLQGRRNTGELFF.

In regard to this clone: One junction end does not reproduce the germline sequence, and a read error may be involved. The chain carries TRBV6-1 and TRBJ1-2, with TRBD1 matching 7 bases. The CDR3 loop spans 15 amino acids. CDR1 and CDR2 from the germline V gene are MNHNS and SASEGT. CDR3 bases: TGTGCCAGCACTGAAACAGGGGTCGGCGACTATGGCTACACCTTC. As protein: CASTETGVGDYGYTF.

DNA for the CDR3: TGTGCCAGCAGCTTATCGAGGTCAGATACGCAGTATTTT. This gives the protein CASSLSRSDTQYF. The J gene is TRBJ2-3, the V gene TRBV7-9; no clear D gene. V gave up 2 bases and J gave up 4 bases, with 7 bases separating them. Germline V gene data show CDR1 as SEHNR and CDR2 as FQNEAQ (reference sequence). The CDR3 extends over 13 amino acids.